A selection of T cell receptor beta chains follows, all from one sample in a study of cytomegalovirus exposure and HLA in healthy donors. Produced via immunoSEQ multiplex PCR; TCRdb's table is partial and in-frame only. The table lists 150,000 or so clones, about 86% of them singletons, with less than 2.5% in the top ten. Input material: PBMCs. All receptors derive from a human donor in good health. Each CDR3 is given with its conserved first and last residue. A D gene is named only where the DNA matches it firmly. Size values are once, few and many counts, or a class for expanded clones, and some rows have none.

TRBV30	TRBD1	TRBJ1-5	-	TGTGCCTGGAGTGGGGGGACAGCGAATCAGCCCCAGCATTTT	CAWSGGTANQPQHF
TRBV4-1	-	TRBJ1-2	-	TGCGCCAGCAGCCAAGATGGACGGGACTCCCCGGACCTCTATGGCTACACCTTC	CASSQDGRDSPDLYGYTF
TRBV11-3	-	TRBJ2-1	-	TGTGCCAGCAGCTCTAGAGGGAATGAGCAGTTCTTC	CASSSRGNEQFF
TRBV5-1	-	TRBJ2-7	-	TGCGCCAGCAGTCCTCAAGACGGGGGAGACGGAAGCGAGCAGTACTTC	CASSPQDGGDGSEQYF
TRBV7-8	TRBD2	TRBJ2-2	-	TGTGCCAGCAGCTTGGGACTAGCGGGGGGATTTACCGGGGAGCTGTTTTTT	CASSLGLAGGFTGELFF
TRBV27	-	TRBJ1-6	few	TGTGCCAGCAGTCAGCAATTTGGGGCAGGCCACTCACCCCTCCACTTT	CASSQQFGAGHSPLHF
TRBV18	TRBD1	TRBJ1-1	-	TGTGCCAGCAGTAGGGAACAGGGGCAGAACACTGAAGCTTTCTTT	CASSREQGQNTEAFF
TRBV4-3	TRBD2	TRBJ2-1	once	TGCGCCAGCAGCCAAGGTACTAGCGGGGGGGACAATGAGCAGTTCTTC	CASSQGTSGGDNEQFF
TRBV18	TRBD2	TRBJ2-5	-	TGTGCCAGCTCACCACAGGCAGCGGGAACAGGTCAAGAGACCCAGTACTTC	CASSPQAAGTGQETQYF
TRBV6-1	-	TRBJ1-3	once	TGTGCCAGCACCACCACTTCATGGACCATATATTTT	CASTTTSWTIYF
TRBV14	-	TRBJ2-7	few	TGTGCCAGCAGCCAAGGTCTCGGGGAAGGCTACGAGCAGTACTTC	CASSQGLGEGYEQYF
TRBV27	-	TRBJ1-2	-	TGTGCCTCTGGAAGGAGTAACTATGGCTACACCTTC	CASGRSNYGYTF
TRBV4-1	-	TRBJ2-4	-	TGCGCCAGCAGCCAAGATCAACTCCCAAACATTCAGTACTTC	CASSQDQLPNIQYF
TRBV6-1	TRBD1	TRBJ2-5	-	TGTGCCAGCAGTGAAATGTCTTTGGGAGAACAGGGGCGCGGGACCCAGTACTTC	CASSEMSLGEQGRGTQYF
TRBV5-1	-	TRBJ2-7	-	TGCGCCAGCAGCTTGCCCCATCCAGGAATCTACGAGCAGTACTTC	CASSLPHPGIYEQYF
TRBV5-4	-	TRBJ2-2	-	TGTGCCAGCAGCTTCCCAGGAGGGCACAGCGGGGAGCTGTTTTTT	CASSFPGGHSGELFF
TRBV9	-	TRBJ2-7	-	TGTGCCAGCAGCCCATCTAGGACAGTTACCTTATACGAGCAGTACTTC	CASSPSRTVTLYEQYF
TRBV11-3	TRBD2	TRBJ2-7	-	TGTGCCAGCAGCCTGCGGGGGGAAGGGTACGAGCAGTACTTC	CASSLRGEGYEQYF
TRBV6-5	-	TRBJ1-1	-	TGTGCCAGCAGCCGGGGCACTGAAGCTTTCTTT	CASSRGTEAFF
TRBV10-3	-	TRBJ1-5	-	TGTGCCATCGGGAGGGGAGGAGGCAATCAGCCCCAGCATTTT	CAIGRGGGNQPQHF
TRBV15	-	TRBJ1-3	-	TGTGCCACCAGCAGAGATCGGGGAGATGGAAACACCATATATTTT	CATSRDRGDGNTIYF
TRBV27	-	TRBJ1-2	-	TGTGCCAGCAGTACAACAGTTAACTATGGCTACACCTTC	CASSTTVNYGYTF
TRBV11-3	-	TRBJ2-1	-	TGTGCCAGCAGCTTAGGTTCAGGGACTTATCACAATGAGCAGTTCTTC	CASSLGSGTYHNEQFF
TRBV19	-	TRBJ2-7	-	TGTGCCCAAGGGCGGGGTTTCCTCGCGGACGACGAGCAGTACTTC	CAQGRGFLADDEQYF
TRBV28	-	TRBJ2-2	-	TGTGCCAGCAGTTTACTCCTCACCGGGGAGCTGTTTTTT	CASSLLLTGELFF
TRBV5-4	-	TRBJ2-1	-	TGTGCCAGCAGCTCCGGGGGGCTGACAAATGAGCAGTTCTTC	CASSSGGLTNEQFF